This T cell receptor (beta chain) came from a study of blood T cell repertoires in COVID-19. Study-wide background: COVID-19 samples, acute and convalescent, were from the United States, Italy and Spain.

As handled by the study authors: Estimated nucleated cell counts came from reference gene primer amplification. Profiled with immunoSEQ multiplex PCR; TCRdb holds only in-frame clones, not every one. D and trimming come from the DNA, and the V and J calls and clone size come from that table. In the table there are more than 90,000 clones, approximately 80% of which are singletons. This clone was detected a few times. The J segment lost 0 bases and the V segment lost 7 bases, leaving 4 bases of the junction unmatched. CDR3 length: 15 amino acids. The germline V gene has CDR1 ENHRY and CDR2 SYGVKD. Material for sequencing was peripheral blood. The source of this sequence is a woman between 65 and 79 years old with acute or convalescent COVID-19. V usage is TRBV10-3 and J usage is TRBJ2-1, with 9 bases matching TRBD2. The chain's CDR3 is CAIIAGVSSYNEQFF. The CDR3 nucleotides are TGTGCCATCATAGCGGGGGTCAGCTCCTACAATGAGCAGTTCTTC.